These T cell receptor beta chains were read from a single sample in a study of T cells after yellow fever vaccination. TCRdb passed the 5' RACE reads through MiXCR, listing each CDR3 protein once. The top ten hold about a sixth of the sample, which has about 320,000 distinct CDR3 sequences, around 6.8% seen once. The sample was PBMCs, taken about 41 days after the first yellow fever vaccination. These receptors came from a man aged 18 to 29 who received the YFV17D yellow fever vaccine. Both conserved end residues are part of each CDR3. Fields, in order: V gene, J gene, D gene, clone size, CDR3 DNA, CDR3 protein. D genes are given only for firm matches. A row's size may be missing; if present it is once, few, many or a size class.

>TRBV5-4|TRBJ1-2|-|few
TGTGCCAGCAGCTTGGGACAGGTAACCGGCTACACCTTC
CASSLGQVTGYTF
>TRBV29-1|TRBJ2-7|-|few
TGCAGCGTTGAAGAGACGGAGTCCTACGAGCAGTACTTC
CSVEETESYEQYF
>TRBV20-1|TRBJ2-3|TRBD2|-
TGCAGTGCTGACCGACTAGCGGGGGTTTACACAGATACGCAGTATTTT
CSADRLAGVYTDTQYF
>TRBV5-1|TRBJ1-1|TRBD1|few
TGCGCCAGCAGCCGACAGGGCGGGGAACTTTCGACTGAAGCTTTCTTT
CASSRQGGELSTEAFF
>TRBV24-1|TRBJ2-5|-|-
TGTGCCACCAGTGGCACTCCGGGCCTCCAAGAGACCCAGTACTTC
CATSGTPGLQETQYF
>TRBV20-1|TRBJ2-1|-|few
TGCAGTGCTAGTCTCCCGGGATTGCAGTTCTTC
CSASLPGLQFF
>TRBV6-2/TRBV6-3|TRBJ1-5|-|-
TGTGCCAGCAGTTACTTTGCCAGGGTCAATCAGCCCCAGCATTTT
CASSYFARVNQPQHF
>TRBV7-2|TRBJ1-2|-|many
TGTGCCAGCGGCAGCCAGGTTAACTATGGCTACACCTTC
CASGSQVNYGYTF
>TRBV19|TRBJ2-2|TRBD1|-
TGTGCCAGTACACAGGGGGCAGGGACCGGGGAGCTGTTTTTT
CASTQGAGTGELFF
>TRBV2|TRBJ2-5|-|many
TGTGCCAGCCTTTATGGGGCACAAGAGACCCAGTACTTC
CASLYGAQETQYF
>TRBV20-1|TRBJ2-1|TRBD2|-
TGCAGTGCTCGTGGGGGGGTCTCCGACAATGAGCAGTTCTTC
CSARGGVSDNEQFF
>TRBV20-1|TRBJ1-5|TRBD1|few
TGCAGTGCTAGAGGACAGGGCGGCAATCAGCCCCAGCATTTT
CSARGQGGNQPQHF
>TRBV9|TRBJ2-1|TRBD1|few
TGTGCCAGCAGCCCACCGCGGGCAGGGGGCCCCTCGGGTGAGCAGTTCTTC
CASSPPRAGGPSGEQFF
>TRBV20-1|TRBJ1-1|TRBD1|-
TGCAGTCCGGGACAGGTGAACACTGAAGCTTTCTTT
CSPGQVNTEAFF
>TRBV12-3/TRBV12-4|TRBJ2-1|TRBD2|many
TGTGCCAGCAGTTTGGGACTAAAGGGTGAGCAGTTCTTC
CASSLGLKGEQFF
>TRBV7-6|TRBJ2-2|-|many
TGTGCCAGCACCTGGGGGTCCGGGGAGCTGTTTTTT
CASTWGSGELFF
>TRBV27|TRBJ2-7|-|many
TGTGCCAGCAGTTTATCGGGATGGAGGTCCTACGAGCAGTACTTC
CASSLSGWRSYEQYF
>TRBV6-2/TRBV6-3|TRBJ2-7|-|few
TGTGCCAGCAGACTCGACAGAGCCTACGAGCAGTACTTC
CASRLDRAYEQYF